This T cell receptor (beta chain) was obtained from a study of blood T cell repertoires in COVID-19. The assay was immunoSEQ multiplex PCR, and TCRdb's table has in-frame clones only and misses some. The table records about 270,000 clones, about 85% of them present only once. This CDR3 is built from 18 residues. CDR1 is LNHDA and CDR2 is SQIVND in the germline V gene (reference sequence). J lost 0 bases, V lost 3 bases, and 9 bases had no gene match. Sequenced sample: peripheral blood. The rearrangement joins TRBV19 to TRBJ2-1; 9 nucleotides agree with TRBD2. The clonotype comes from a human donor in a cohort sampled during active COVID-19. In DNA, the CDR3 is TGTGCCAGTAGTATTATGGCGGGAGGGGTCAGCTCCTACAATGAGCAGTTCTTC. Encoded protein: CASSIMAGGVSSYNEQFF.